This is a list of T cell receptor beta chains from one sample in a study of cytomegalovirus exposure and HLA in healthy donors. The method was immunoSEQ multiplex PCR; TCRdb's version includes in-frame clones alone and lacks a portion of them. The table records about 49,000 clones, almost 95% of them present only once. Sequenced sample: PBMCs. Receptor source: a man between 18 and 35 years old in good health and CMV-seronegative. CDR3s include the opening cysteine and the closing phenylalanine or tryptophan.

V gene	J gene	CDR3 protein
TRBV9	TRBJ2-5	CASSGDIQETQYF
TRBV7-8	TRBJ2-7	CASSLARDTLEQYF
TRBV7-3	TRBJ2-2	CASSLMSRTGNTGELFF
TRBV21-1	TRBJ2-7	CASSPGTPISYEQYF
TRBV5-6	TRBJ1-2	CASSLPAGTAYGYTF
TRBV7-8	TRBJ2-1	CASSLMGQGTYNEQFF
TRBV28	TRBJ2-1	CASSLWVGTGGGNNEQFF
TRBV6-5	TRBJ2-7	CASSRRDSSYEQYF
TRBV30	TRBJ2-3	CAWSVFGTASTDTQYF
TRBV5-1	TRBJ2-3	CASSEIAGVGTDTQYF
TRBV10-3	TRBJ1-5	CAISESELRGGQPQHF
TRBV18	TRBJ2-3	CASSPQRGGGFTDTQYF
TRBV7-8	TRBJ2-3	CASSLVAGGRTDTQYF
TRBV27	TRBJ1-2	CASRGHYGYTF
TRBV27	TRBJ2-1	CASSLGLAANEQFF
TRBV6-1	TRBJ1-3	CASSPTGFSGNTIYF
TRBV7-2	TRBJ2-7	CASGYIRGTISYEQYF
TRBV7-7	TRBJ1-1	CASSFRLNTEAFF
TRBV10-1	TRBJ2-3	CASSVGTDTQYF
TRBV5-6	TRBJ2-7	CASSLGVADEQYF
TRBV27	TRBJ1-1	CASSPGRGGTEAFF
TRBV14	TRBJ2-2	CASSRWGDTGELFF
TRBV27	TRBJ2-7	CASSRTVFSYEQYF
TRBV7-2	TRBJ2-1	CASSLDGGGYEQFF
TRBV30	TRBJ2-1	CAWGPGGSYNEQFF
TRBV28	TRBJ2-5	CASSLSQGLQETQYF
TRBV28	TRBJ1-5	CASSLLGTGGYQPQHF
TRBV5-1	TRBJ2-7	CASSLEGLAGVHGEQYF
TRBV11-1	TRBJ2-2	CASSLSHSGTTGELFF
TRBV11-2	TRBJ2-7	CASSLELTSYEQYF
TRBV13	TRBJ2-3	CASSFSGTTDTQYF
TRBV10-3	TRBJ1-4	CASGPTGTNEKLFF
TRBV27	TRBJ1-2	CASSLSSGDGYTF
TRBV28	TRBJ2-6	CASSPSGTSVSGANVLTF
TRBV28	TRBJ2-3	CASIVGGTSTDTQYF
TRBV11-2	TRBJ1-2	CASSPIRDRVSGGYTF
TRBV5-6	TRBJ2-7	CASSLMLAGGEQYF
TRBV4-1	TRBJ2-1	CASSLGTSGDRYNEQFF
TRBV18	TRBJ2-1	CASSPSGNIPSYNEQFF
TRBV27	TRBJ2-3	CASSIYWGLADTQYF
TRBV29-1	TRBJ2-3	CSVEGRGRSDTQYF